These 30 T cell receptor beta chains came from one sample sequenced in a study of blood T cell repertoires in COVID-19. Sequencing used immunoSEQ multiplex PCR; TCRdb keeps in-frame clones, though not all of them. The repertoire includes 100,000 or so clones, around nine tenths of them detected once, and 1.9% sits in the top ten. Sequencing was performed on peripheral blood. These receptors were obtained from a woman in her 50s with COVID-19, enrolled during active disease.

The chain combines TRBV10-3 with TRBJ1-1; 8 bases match TRBD1. Germline V lookup: CDR1 ENHRY, CDR2 SYGVKD. Trimming removed 11 bases from V and 3 bases from J; junction bases left unmatched: 20. The CDR3 runs 17 residues. This CDR3 reads CAVRPVGADRGDTEAFF. The CDR3 DNA reads as TGTGCCGTCCGACCGGTCGGGGCTGACAGGGGAGACACTGAAGCTTTCTTT.

This clone was counted a single time. The chain combines TRBV3-1 (or the pseudogene TRBV3-2) with TRBJ1-2; tentative D call: TRBD1 (6 bases). Germline V lookup: CDR1 LGHDT, CDR2 YNNKEL (reference sequence). V dropped 3 bases and J dropped 8 bases, with 19 bases sitting between them. The CDR3 has 15 amino acids. The CDR3 DNA sequence: TGTGCCAGCAGCCACCAACAGGGAAGCGGGATGGGCTACACCTTC. This sequence encodes CASSHQQGSGMGYTF.

The chain links TRBV14 to TRBJ1-4; D might be TRBD1 (6 bases). This CDR3 contains 18 residues. Germline CDR1 SGHDN, CDR2 FVKESK. Deletions cut 3 bases from V and 0 bases from J, with 17 bases between. CDR3 in amino acids: CASSQGRQARATNEKLFF. The DNA of the CDR3 is TGTGCCAGCAGCCAGGGTCGACAGGCTCGTGCAACTAATGAAAAACTGTTTTTT.

The CDR3 DNA is TGTGCCAGCAGCTTAGGAGTTAGCGGGGGAGATACGCAGTATTTT. This codes for CASSLGVSGGDTQYF. The chain uses TRBV13 and TRBJ2-3; 9 nucleotides align to TRBD2. V dropped 0 bases and J dropped 5; count of bases not matched to a gene: 3. CDR3 length: 15 residues. Germline CDR1 is PRHDT and CDR2 is FYEKMQ (reference sequence). The variable domain in full, completed from reference TRBV13 and TRBJ2-3, reads AAGVIQSPRHLIKEKRETATLKCYPIPRHDTVYWYQQGPGQDPQFLISFYEKMQSDKGSIPDRFSAQQFSDYHSELNMSSLELGDSALYFCASSLGVSGGDTQYFGPGTRLTVL.

The J gene is TRBJ1-3, the V gene TRBV19; TRBD1 might be the D (5 bases). Trimming removed 10 bases from V and 0 bases from J, with 22 bases in between. CDR3 length: 17 amino acids. Germline values: CDR1 LNHDA, CDR2 SQIVND (reference sequence). The CDR3 nucleotides are TGTGCCACTCAACTTGGCTGGGGCGGACACTCTGGAAACACCATATATTTT. Protein product: CATQLGWGGHSGNTIYF.

This clone was found once. The V and J genes are TRBV11-2 and TRBJ1-2, with D tentatively TRBD1 (5 bases). Germline CDR1 reads SGHAT; CDR2 reads FQNNGV. Trimming removed 3 bases at V and 2 bases at J, with 7 bases between. The CDR3 covers 13 residues. Written as DNA, the CDR3 is TGTGCCAGCAGCTTTGGGGGGAACTATGGCTACACCTTC. Translation: CASSFGGNYGYTF. The whole variable domain, filled in from reference TRBV11-2 and TRBJ1-2, reads EAGVAQSPRYKIIEKRQSVAFWCNPISGHATLYWYQQILGQGPKLLIQFQNNGVVDDSQLPKDRFSAERLKGVDSTLKIQPAKLEDSAVYLCASSFGGNYGYTFGSGTRLTVV.

This clone has a single count. The chain employs TRBV12-5 and TRBJ1-1; maybe TRBD1 (6 bases). CDR3 length: 14 residues. Germline V gives CDR1 LGHNT, CDR2 FRNRAP. V lost 4 bases and J 6 bases, leaving 15 bases between the germline ends. For the CDR3, the DNA is TGTGCTAGTGGTTCCTGGACAGTCTCAGCTGAAGCTTTCTTT. It translates to CASGSWTVSAEAFF.

The V and J genes are TRBV19 and TRBJ1-1; 7 bases fit TRBD1. V dropped 7 bases and J dropped 7; count of bases not matched to a gene: 12. The CDR3 runs to 14 residues. Looked up from germline, CDR1 is LNHDA and CDR2 is SQIVND (reference sequence). CDR3 amino acids: CASIPEQGLIEAFF. In DNA form, the CDR3 reads TGTGCCAGTATTCCTGAACAGGGGCTAATTGAAGCTTTCTTT. Full variable domain (missing parts from reference TRBV19 and TRBJ1-1): DGGITQSPKYLFRKEGQNVTLSCEQNLNHDAMYWYRQDPGQGLRLIYYSQIVNDFQKGDIAEGYSVSREKKESFPLTVTSAQKNPTAFYLCASIPEQGLIEAFFGQGTRLTVV.

This rearrangement joins TRBV7-8 to TRBJ1-3, with 8 bases matching TRBD1. Germline assignment: CDR1 SGHVS and CDR2 FQNEAQ. This CDR3 is built from 15 residues. Losses at the gene ends were 5 bases for V and 4 bases for J; bases not matched to a gene: 7. The CDR3 protein is CASSEWTGNGNTIYF. In DNA, the CDR3 is TGTGCCAGCAGCGAATGGACAGGGAACGGAAACACCATATATTTT.

The chain has TRBV23-1 and TRBJ1-5; 9 bases match TRBD1. TRBV23-1 is annotated as an ORF whose role is uncertain. V shed 4 bases and J 7 bases; nucleotides not matched to a gene: 11. CDR3 length equals 16 residues. This CDR3 is CASSPTPPGTGQPQHF. In DNA, the CDR3 is TGCGCCAGCAGTCCCACCCCCCCCGGGACAGGGCAGCCCCAGCATTTT.

This rearrangement joins TRBV7-2 to TRBJ2-1; 9 positions match TRBD1. V trimming: 3 bases; J trimming: 6 bases; junction bases outside the gene matches: 6. CDR3 size: 15 residues. Per germline, CDR1 SGHTA and CDR2 FQGNSA. In nucleotides, the CDR3 is TGTGCCAGCAGCTTGGACAGGGGATGGGGCAATGAGCAGTTCTTC. This encodes CASSLDRGWGNEQFF.

The rearrangement joins TRBV4-2 to TRBJ2-2, with TRBD2 identical over 8 bases. The V gene end was trimmed by 0 bases and the J gene end by 6 bases; junction bases not matched to a gene: 9. Germline V CDR1 and CDR2: LGHNA, YNFKEQ. The CDR3 length is 17 residues. Written as DNA, the CDR3 is TGTGCCAGCAGCCAAGATCCGGGGGGGGCCGAGTCCGGGGAGCTGTTTTTT. Its translation: CASSQDPGGAESGELFF.

V gene TRBV7-2 combines with J gene TRBJ1-1; TRBD1 is a possible D gene (5 bases). Looked up from germline, CDR1 is SGHTA and CDR2 is FQGNSA. CDR3 length: 15 residues. V shed 6 bases and J shed 1 base, with 15 bases lying between them. The CDR3 region has the DNA TGTGCCAGCAGGATGTGGTTAGGGGAGAACACTGAAGCTTTCTTT. This translates into CASRMWLGENTEAFF.

The rearrangement joins TRBV23-1 to TRBJ1-6; 8 bases map to TRBD1. TRBV23-1 is noted as an ORF with a role that remains uncertain. The CDR3 runs 12 residues. The junction had 2 bases not matched to a gene; V was cut back by 0 bases and J by 16 bases. DNA for the CDR3: TGCGCCAGCAGTCAATCGGGGACAGGTCTCCACTTT. It codes for CASSQSGTGLHF.

The DNA for the CDR3 is TGTGCCAGCAGTGACAGGGTCACCGGGGAGCTGTTTTTT. This codes for CASSDRVTGELFF. The J gene is TRBJ2-2, the V gene TRBV6-1; D is perhaps TRBD1 (5 bases). This CDR3 contains 13 residues. Trimming cost V 3 bases and J 4 bases, with 6 bases left between them. CDR1 is MNHNS, CDR2 SASEGT, per germline.

V and J are TRBV10-3 and TRBJ1-1; no clear D gene. Germline V gene sequence: CDR1 ENHRY, CDR2 SYGVKD. The CDR3 has 13 residues. V lost 5 bases, J lost 1 base, and 8 bases lay in between. Here the CDR3 reads CAISMGGNTEAFF. For the CDR3, the DNA is TGTGCCATCAGTATGGGAGGGAACACTGAAGCTTTCTTT.

The CDR3 DNA sequence: TGTGCCAGCAGCTTTGCTAGCGGGGGGCTCTTCACAGATACGCAGTATTTT. It is translated as CASSFASGGLFTDTQYF. This chain uses TRBV11-3 with TRBJ2-3, with 11 bases lining up with TRBD2. V gave up 3 bases and J gave up 2 bases; unmatched junction bases: 7. Germline loops: CDR1 SGHNT, CDR2 YENEEA. This CDR3 comprises 17 residues.

In this sample, this clone turned up once. The V gene is TRBV5-1, the J gene TRBJ1-5, with TRBD1 identical over 8 bases. This CDR3 is built from 16 residues. Trimming at V came to 7 bases and at J to 7 bases, leaving 16 bases not matched to a gene. Germline loops: CDR1 SGHRS, CDR2 YFSETQ. The CDR3, as DNA: TGCGCCAGCGATCTATCGGACAGGGCGGGAGAACAGCCCCAGCATTTT. Translation gives CASDLSDRAGEQPQHF.

The V gene is TRBV7-2, the J gene TRBJ1-2, with 7 bases lining up with TRBD1. Per germline, CDR1 SGHTA and CDR2 FQGNSA. The CDR3 is 15 residues long. V lost 1 base and J lost 5; bases outside the gene matches: 7. Here the CDR3 reads CASSLGQGRGYGYTF. CDR3 in DNA: TGTGCCAGCAGCTTAGGACAGGGAAGAGGGTATGGCTACACCTTC. Together with reference TRBV7-2 and TRBJ1-2, the CDR3 gives the full variable domain: GAGVSQSPSNKVTEKGKDVELRCDPISGHTALYWYRQSLGQGLEFLIYFQGNSAPDKSGLPSDRFSAERTGGSVSTLTIQRTQQEDSAVYLCASSLGQGRGYGYTFGSGTRLTVV.

The rearrangement uses TRBV19 and TRBJ1-5, with D possibly TRBD1 on 6 matching bases. The CDR3 consists of 14 residues. Per germline, CDR1 LNHDA and CDR2 SQIVND (reference sequence). V was shortened by 5 bases and J by 7 bases, with 15 bases between the two germline ends. CDR3 loop: CASSPLQGKQPQHF. In DNA, the CDR3 is TGTGCCAGTAGTCCTCTCCAGGGGAAACAGCCCCAGCATTTT.

The chain links TRBV30 to TRBJ2-5, with D possibly matching TRBD2 (7 bases). Germline CDR1 GTSNPN, CDR2 SVGIG (reference sequence). The CDR3 loop spans 12 amino acids. Between the trimmed V and J ends, which lost 2 bases and 5 bases, there was a span of 9 bases. CDR3 residues: CAWSKGGETQYF. The CDR3 bases are TGTGCCTGGAGTAAGGGGGGGGAGACCCAGTACTTC.

The chain has TRBV6-5 and TRBJ1-2; 7 bases line up with TRBD1. V shed 8 bases and J 8 bases; nucleotides not matched to a gene: 8. This CDR3 comprises 12 residues. Germline V gene lookup returns CDR1 MNHEY and CDR2 SVGAGI. As DNA, the CDR3 is TGTGCCAGCTCCGACAGGGTATGGGGCTACACCTTC. As protein: CASSDRVWGYTF.

The genes are TRBV2 and TRBJ2-1; D is possibly TRBD2 (5 bases). The V gene's germline CDR1 is SNHLY and CDR2 FYNNEI. V was trimmed by 10 bases and J by 9 bases, leaving 13 bases between them. The CDR3 runs 11 residues. Here the CDR3 DNA reads TGTGCCACTATAAAAGGGAGTGAGCAGTTCTTC. Translated, it gives CATIKGSEQFF.

CDR3 protein: CASSAQGSNQPQHF. The CDR3 coding sequence is TGTGCCAGCAGTGCCCAGGGTAGCAATCAGCCCCAGCATTTT. The J gene is TRBJ1-5, the V gene TRBV2, with a weak D call TRBD1 (5 bases). CDR1 and CDR2 (germline): SNHLY, FYNNEI. V lost 4 bases and J 0 bases, leaving 7 bases between the germline ends. The CDR3 consists of 14 residues.

The chain carries TRBV5-1 and TRBJ1-2; D perhaps matches TRBD1 (5 bases). CDR3 size: 17 residues. Germline CDR1 SGHRS, CDR2 YFSETQ. Trimming cost V 0 bases and J 6 bases, with 21 bases left between them. The CDR3 loop reads CASSLDPGREGRNGYTF. In nucleotides, the CDR3 is TGCGCCAGCAGCTTGGATCCCGGCAGGGAAGGTCGAAATGGCTACACCTTC.

V usage is TRBV15 and J usage is TRBJ1-4; perhaps TRBD1 as D (5 bases). V lost 6 bases to trimming and J lost 0 bases, with 8 bases between them. This CDR3 region has 14 residues. CDR1 and CDR2 from the germline V gene are LNHNV and YYDKDF (reference sequence). The CDR3 region has the DNA TGTGCCACCAGTATCAGGGCAACTAATGAAAAACTGTTTTTT. Translated, it gives CATSIRATNEKLFF.

The chain combines TRBV6-2 or TRBV6-3 with TRBJ2-7, with D maybe TRBD2 (7 bases). The CDR3 length is 15 residues. The V gene lost 2 bases and the J gene lost 6 bases, with 17 bases spanning the gap. CDR1 is MNHEY, CDR2 SVGEGT, per germline. As DNA, the CDR3 is TGTGCCAGCAGTTACGGGGCCCTAGGGGGGGCCGAGCAGTACGTC. Translation: CASSYGALGGAEQYV.

This chain connects TRBV11-2 to TRBJ2-2; no clear D gene. Germline V gives CDR1 SGHAT, CDR2 FQNNGV. V gave up 2 bases and J gave up 7 bases, with 11 bases separating them. The CDR3 has 14 residues. The CDR3 protein is CASSLSRRSGELFF. The CDR3 nucleotides are TGTGCCAGCAGCTTAAGTAGAAGGAGCGGGGAGCTGTTTTTT.

This chain links TRBV6-5 with TRBJ1-3; D gene ambiguous. CDR3 length: 13 residues. The germline gives CDR1 MNHEY, CDR2 SVGAGI. In DNA form, the CDR3 reads TGTGCTTGCCAGGCCACGACAGGAAACACCATATATTTT. It translates to CACQATTGNTIYF.

This clone showed up just once. The chain is built from TRBV11-3 and TRBJ2-7; TRBD1 aligns across 9 bases. The length of the CDR3 is 14 residues. In germline, CDR1 is SGHNT, CDR2 YENEEA. The V and J ends lost 5 bases and 2 bases, in that order; junction bases with no gene match: 4. CDR3 residues: CASSRYRGPYEQYF. DNA for the CDR3: TGTGCCAGCAGCCGGTACAGGGGGCCCTACGAGCAGTACTTC.